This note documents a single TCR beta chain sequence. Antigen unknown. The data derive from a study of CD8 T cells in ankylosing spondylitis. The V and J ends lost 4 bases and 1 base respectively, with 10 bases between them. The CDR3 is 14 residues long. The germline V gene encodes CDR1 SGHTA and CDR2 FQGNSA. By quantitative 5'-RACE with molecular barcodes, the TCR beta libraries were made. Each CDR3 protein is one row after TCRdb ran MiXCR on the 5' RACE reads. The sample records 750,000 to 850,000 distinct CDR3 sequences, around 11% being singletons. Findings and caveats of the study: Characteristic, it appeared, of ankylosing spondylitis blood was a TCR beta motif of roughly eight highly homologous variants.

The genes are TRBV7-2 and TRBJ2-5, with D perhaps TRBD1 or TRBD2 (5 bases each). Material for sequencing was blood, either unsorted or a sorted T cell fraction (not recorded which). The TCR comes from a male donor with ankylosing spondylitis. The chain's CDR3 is CASSWTDSQETQYF. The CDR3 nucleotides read TGTGCCAGCAGCTGGACTGACAGCCAAGAGACCCAGTACTTC. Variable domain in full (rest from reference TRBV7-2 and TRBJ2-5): GAGVSQSPSNKVTEKGKDVELRCDPISGHTALYWYRQSLGQGLEFLIYFQGNSAPDKSGLPSDRFSAERTGGSVSTLTIQRTQQEDSAVYLCASSWTDSQETQYFGPGTRLLVL.